The next 25 T cell receptor beta chains were all read from a single sample in a study of low-dose radiotherapy and immunotherapy resistance in tumors. Covering alpha and beta chains, TRAV- and TRBV-specific primers were used for the first-strand cDNA. The PCR that amplified TCRs ran for 20 cycles, relying on a constant-region primer and a V-primer adapter. TCRdb re-called the reads with MiXCR, one entry per CDR3 protein. Here the sample spans 30,000 or so distinct CDR3 sequences, about half being singletons. Time point denoted: after trial treatment. The treatment: LDRT plus nivolumab, ipilimumab, low-dose cyclophosphamide and aspirin (RACIN trial). The sample here was PBMCs, taken after low-dose radiotherapy plus immunotherapy. Every receptor here comes from a male donor with gallbladder cancer.

This clonotype was seen only a few times. The rearrangement uses TRBV21-1 and TRBJ2-7; the table gives TRBD1 as D, unverified against the DNA. TRBV21-1 is designated a pseudogene. The CDR3 spans 14 residues. The CDR3 bases are TGTGCCAGCAGCAAGGACAGAGCCACCTACGAGCAGTACTTC. Amino acid sequence: CASSKDRATYEQYF.

This clonotype was recorded many times. V gene TRBV28 combines with J gene TRBJ2-3, with D unclear. The V and J ends lost 6 bases and 0 bases respectively, with 10 bases between them. Germline V gives CDR1 MDHEN, CDR2 SYDVKM. CDR3 length: 14 residues. The CDR3 sequence is CASRVGSSTDTQYF. CDR3 nucleotide sequence: TGTGCCAGCAGGGTCGGTTCTAGCACAGATACGCAGTATTTT. The full variable domain, completed using reference TRBV28 and TRBJ2-3, is DVKVTQSSRYLVKRTGEKVFLECVQDMDHENMFWYRQDPGLGLRLIYFSYDVKMKEKGDIPEGYSVSREKKERFSLILESASTNQTSMYLCASRVGSSTDTQYFGPGTRLTVL.

To note about this clonotype: A far larger clone is a single base away, which makes a read error likely. The chain has TRBV7-4 and TRBJ1-5; 7 positions match TRBD1. The CDR3 runs 15 residues. Germline values: CDR1 SGHVT, CDR2 SQSDAQ. The V segment lost 6 bases and the J segment 4 bases; nucleotides outside the gene matches: 9. The CDR3 loop reads CASSDGQDGNQPQHF. Written as DNA, the CDR3 is TGTGCCAGCAGTGATGGACAGGATGGGAATCAGCCCCAGCATTTT.

This clonotype came up a few times. This probably arose from a read error, given a far larger clone one base away. This chain uses TRBV12-3 or TRBV12-4 with TRBJ2-4; D tentatively fits TRBD1 or TRBD2 (6 bases each). This CDR3 region has 15 residues. The CDR3 here is CASSLGGIGGLEQYF. DNA of the CDR3: TGTGCCAGCAGCTTAGGGGGGATTGGTGGCCTTGAGCAGTACTTC.

The chain carries TRBV28 and TRBJ1-2; the D gene is possibly TRBD1 (5 bases). Germline lookup yields CDR1 MDHEN and CDR2 SYDVKM. V was clipped by 7 bases and J by 5 bases, with 23 bases between them. This CDR3 is 16 amino acids long. In nucleotides, the CDR3 is TGTGCCAGCACCTCGATGAGACAGAGGGATGGGTATGGCTACACCTTC. Protein: CASTSMRQRDGYGYTF.

The chain combines TRBV15 with TRBJ2-7; 8 nucleotides agree with TRBD1. There are 14 residues in the CDR3. V shed 2 bases and J 4 bases; nucleotides not matched to a gene: 4. CDR1 and CDR2 (germline): LNHNV, YYDKDF (reference sequence). The CDR3 is CATSRLTGEYEQYF. The CDR3 DNA sequence: TGTGCCACCAGCAGATTGACAGGGGAGTACGAGCAGTACTTC.

This clonotype has only one observation. This likely came from a read error, as a far larger clone is one base away. This chain connects TRBV16 to TRBJ2-3; D not certain. The CDR3 is 13 residues long. Per the germline V gene, CDR1 is KGHSY and CDR2 is FQNENV. Trimming took off 9 bases at V and 2 bases at J, with 12 bases between the two ends. The CDR3 reads CARSARYTDTQYF. The CDR3 region has the DNA TGTGCCAGAAGCGCCAGGTACACAGATACGCAGTATTTT.

Comments on this clonotype: This sequence is one base from a far larger clone and is likely a read error. This chain links TRBV7-2 with TRBJ2-5; D unclear. Trimming pared 1 base from V and 1 base from J, leaving 7 bases between. There are 14 residues in the CDR3. CDR1 is SGHTA, CDR2 FQGNSA, per germline. CDR3 sequence reads: CASSLEHGQETQYF. CDR3 bases: TGTGCCAGCAGCTTAGAGCACGGCCAAGAGACCCAGTACTTC.

Comments on this clonotype: This likely came from a read error, as a far larger clone is one base away. The chain links TRBV6-1 to TRBJ2-1; D uncertain. CDR1 and CDR2 from the germline V gene are MNHNS and SASEGT. This CDR3 contains 13 residues. The CDR3 DNA reads as TGTGCCAGCAGTTTAAATACCCCCAATAAGCAGTTCTTC. It specifies CASSLNTPNKQFF.

This clonotype was detected ten times or more. V and J are TRBV12-3 or TRBV12-4 and TRBJ1-6; D call uncertain. The CDR3 length is 12 residues. Trimming took 7 bases from V and 7 from J, leaving 8 bases between them. CDR3 nucleotides: TGTGCCAGCACCAGGATCAATTCACCCCTCCACTTT. It specifies CASTRINSPLHF.

As DNA, the CDR3 is TGTGCCAGCAGCAAAGTCAGCTCGGGCAGGGAAAAAGAGCACAAGGAGCAGTTCTTC. The encoded protein is CASSKVSSGREKEHKEQFF. The chain has TRBV21-1 and TRBJ2-1; the D call TRBD1 from the table was never checked on the DNA. TRBV21-1 is labeled a pseudogene. This CDR3 is 19 amino acids long.

The J gene is TRBJ2-5, the V gene TRBV19; D tentatively reads TRBD1 or TRBD2 (5 bases each). The germline V and J ends were trimmed by 9 bases and 4 bases, with 12 bases remaining between them. This CDR3 is 12 amino acids long. CDR1 is LNHDA, CDR2 SQIVND, per germline (reference sequence). This CDR3 reads CASRQSGETQYF. In nucleotides, the CDR3 is TGTGCCAGCCGACAGAGCGGAGAGACCCAGTACTTC.

This clonotype counts as medium-sized. In DNA, the CDR3 is TGTGCCAGCAGCGTAGGGTTTCAAGCGGGAGCCGAGCAGTACTTC. This sequence encodes CASSVGFQAGAEQYF. This chain links TRBV9 with TRBJ2-7, with 8 positions matching TRBD2. V lost 0 bases, J lost 6 bases, and 8 bases stayed unmatched. The CDR3 extends over 15 amino acids. Germline-derived CDR1 and CDR2 are SGDLS and YYNGEE.

This clonotype appeared many times. The chain combines TRBV2 with TRBJ2-2, with 10 bases lining up with TRBD1. The CDR3 runs 14 residues. Germline V gene sequence: CDR1 SNHLY, CDR2 FYNNEI. The ends lost 11 bases at V and 5 bases at J; junction bases unmatched: 8. In nucleotides, the CDR3 is TGTGCCGGAGCTCCGGGACAGGGGACCGGGGAGCTGTTTTTT. Its protein is CAGAPGQGTGELFF.

This clonotype is medium-sized (0.01 to 0.1%) in the sample. The chain employs TRBV28 and TRBJ1-2; D possibly corresponds to TRBD1 (5 bases). Germline assignment: CDR1 MDHEN and CDR2 SYDVKM. Trimming left V 2 bases short and J 8 bases short, with 18 bases between. The CDR3 has 15 amino acids. CDR3 in DNA: TGTGCCAGCAGTTTACCCCTGACAGAACCGTCAGGCTACACCTTC. Translated: CASSLPLTEPSGYTF.

At least ten counts were recorded for this clonotype. V is TRBV29-1 and J is TRBJ1-1; 9 bases map to TRBD1. Germline V gene data show CDR1 as SQVTM and CDR2 as ANQGSEA. This CDR3 is built from 13 residues. J lost 0 bases, V lost 7 bases, and 3 bases had no gene match. CDR3 nucleotides: TGCAGCGGGGGGGACAGGGTGAACACTGAAGCTTTCTTT. As protein: CSGGDRVNTEAFF.

The rearrangement uses TRBV28 and TRBJ2-1, with D perhaps matching TRBD2 (6 bases). Germline loops: CDR1 MDHEN, CDR2 SYDVKM. The CDR3 has 16 amino acids. The V gene lost 6 bases and the J gene lost 5 bases, with 20 bases spanning the gap. CDR3 coding DNA: TGTGCCAGCAGGAAATACCGGGACTTTTCAAACAATGAGCAGTTCTTC. Protein product: CASRKYRDFSNNEQFF. The full variable domain, in which reference TRBV28 and TRBJ2-1 provide the parts outside the CDR3, is DVKVTQSSRYLVKRTGEKVFLECVQDMDHENMFWYRQDPGLGLRLIYFSYDVKMKEKGDIPEGYSVSREKKERFSLILESASTNQTSMYLCASRKYRDFSNNEQFFGPGTRLTVL.

About this clonotype itself: A far larger clone is just one base off, so this is likely a read error. CDR3 bases: TGTGCCATCAGTGGCGGGATAGGAAATGAGCAGTACTTC. As protein: CAISGGIGNEQYF. V usage is TRBV10-3 and J usage is TRBJ2-7, with D possibly matching TRBD2 (6 bases). This CDR3 has 13 amino acids. CDR1 and CDR2 (germline): ENHRY, SYGVKD. V dropped 4 bases and J dropped 7 bases, with 14 bases sitting between them.

The chain is built from TRBV5-5 and TRBJ2-5; D unresolved. Looked up from germline, CDR1 is SGHKS and CDR2 is YYEKEE (reference sequence). The CDR3 has 15 amino acids. Trimming removed 0 bases at V and 0 bases at J, with 9 bases between. DNA of the CDR3: TGTGCCAGCAGCTTGGCGACCGTGTACCAAGAGACCCAGTACTTC. This sequence encodes CASSLATVYQETQYF. The whole variable domain, filled in from reference TRBV5-5 and TRBJ2-5, reads DAGVTQSPTHLIKTRGQQVTLRCSPISGHKSVSWYQQVLGQGPQFIFQYYEKEERGRGNFPDRFSARQFPNYSSELNVNALLLGDSALYLCASSLATVYQETQYFGPGTRLLVL.

This chain uses TRBV11-2 with TRBJ1-1; 7 bases fit TRBD1. Germline V gene sequence: CDR1 SGHAT, CDR2 FQNNGV. J was trimmed by 2 bases and V by 8 bases; bases with no gene match: 8. This CDR3 contains 14 residues. CDR3 sequence reads: CASGYRGVNTEAFF. The CDR3 DNA sequence: TGTGCCAGCGGGTACAGGGGCGTAAACACTGAAGCTTTCTTT.

In regard to this clonotype: Given a far larger clone just one base away, this is likely a sequencing read error. The chain is built from TRBV28 and TRBJ2-1; D not certain. The CDR3 spans 11 residues. CDR1 is MDHEN, CDR2 SYDVKM, per germline. Deletions cut 5 bases from V and 10 bases from J, with 9 bases between. CDR3 sequence (DNA): TGTGCCAGCAGTGTACGCTACGAGCAGTTCTTC. This codes for CASSVRYEQFF.

The table lists this clonotype with a few counts. The chain carries TRBV28 and TRBJ1-4; D is uncertain. The V and J ends lost 6 bases and 7 bases respectively, with 18 bases between them. This CDR3 has 15 residues. Germline CDR1 and CDR2: MDHEN and SYDVKM. CDR3 region: CASSPTYLGSEKLFF. CDR3 sequence (DNA): TGTGCCAGCAGCCCGACTTACTTAGGAAGTGAAAAACTGTTTTTT.

The rearrangement links TRBV12-3 or TRBV12-4 to TRBJ2-1; 10 bases are shared with TRBD2. CDR3 size: 16 residues. The ends lost 3 bases at V and 0 bases at J; junction bases unmatched: 2. This CDR3 is CASSLTSGFSYNEQFF. The CDR3 region has the DNA TGTGCCAGCAGTTTGACTAGCGGGTTCTCCTACAATGAGCAGTTCTTC.

V gene TRBV29-1 combines with J gene TRBJ2-7; 9 bases agree with TRBD1. CDR3 length equals 15 residues. V lost 7 bases and J lost 0; bases outside the gene matches: 10. Germline assignment: CDR1 SQVTM and CDR2 ANQGSEA. For the CDR3, the DNA is TGCAGCGCAACCCGCCGGGACAGGGTCTCCTACGAGCAGTACTTC. Residues: CSATRRDRVSYEQYF.

The chain links TRBV10-3 to TRBJ2-4; TRBD1 agrees at 7 bases. Germline lookup yields CDR1 ENHRY and CDR2 SYGVKD. The CDR3 spans 13 residues. Germline trimming cut 7 bases from V and 9 bases from J; bases unmatched to any gene: 9. This CDR3 reads CAIKDRSEGIQYF. The CDR3 DNA is TGTGCCATCAAGGACAGGTCCGAGGGCATTCAGTACTTC.